What follows describes a single T cell receptor (beta chain). The entry originates in a study of PD-L1 blockade in urothelial cancer. Some clones are missing from TCRdb's copy, which holds only in-frame ones; the method was immunoSEQ multiplex PCR. Seen here are 80,000 to 90,000 clones, more than 75% observed once, and the top ten hold approximately 15%. Time point of the sample: pretreatment peripheral blood. Patients suffered from locally advanced or metastatic urothelial carcinoma. This CDR3 contains 16 residues. Trimming took 6 bases from V and 1 from J, leaving 15 bases between them. CDR1 and CDR2 (germline): SEHNR, FQNEAQ (reference sequence).

V is TRBV7-9 and J is TRBJ2-2; possible D gene TRBD2, 5 bases. The source was PBMCs, collected around atezolizumab (anti-PD-L1) treatment. This receptor was taken from a man aged 55-75 years with urothelial cancer. CDR3 DNA sequence: TGTGCCAGCAGACCGAGGGCGAACCTGAACACCGGGGAGCTGTTTTTT. This sequence encodes CASRPRANLNTGELFF.